This entry describes one T cell receptor (beta chain). Its antigen is undetermined. V was trimmed by 2 bases and J by 4 bases, leaving 14 bases between them. Per germline, CDR1 MDHEN and CDR2 SYDVKM. The CDR3 has 15 amino acids. This entry comes from a study of T cell responses to AZD1222 COVID-19 vaccine. Sequencing used immunoSEQ multiplex PCR; TCRdb keeps in-frame clones, though not all of them. The sample has roughly 110,000 clones, 65% to 85% seen once. Study conclusions and caveats: It should be noted that donors were predominantly white British and more often female, and clonal diversity was possibly underestimated.

This material consisted of peripheral blood, taken on day 0 of AZD1222 vaccination. This clonotype originated in an adult in good health. The chain joins TRBV28 to TRBJ1-2; D remains ambiguous. The CDR3 nucleotides read TGTGCCAGCAGTTTAGGTCGGTCGGGTCCCTATGGCTACACCTTC. It yields the protein CASSLGRSGPYGYTF.